Listed here are 8 T cell receptor beta chains from one sample, sequenced in a study of cytomegalovirus exposure and HLA in healthy donors. The PCR had 60 Vbeta and 13 Jbeta primers. Assay used: immunoSEQ multiplex PCR; TCRdb lists only in-frame clones, some missing. The sample records approximately 130,000 clones, roughly 80% being singletons. The sample was PBMCs. The receptors stem from a man in his thirties or forties in good health and CMV-seronegative.

The V call is TRBV27, the J call TRBJ2-7, with 8 bases fitting TRBD1. There are 13 residues in the CDR3. Trimming took 3 bases from V and 2 from J; bases not matched to a gene: 0. The germline gives CDR1 MNHEY, CDR2 SMNVEV (reference sequence). The CDR3 nucleotides are TGTGCCAGCAGTTTGACAGGGGCCTACGAGCAGTACTTC. Amino acid sequence: CASSLTGAYEQYF.

This clone has a handful of counts. J is TRBJ1-3 and V is TRBV9, with D possibly matching TRBD1 (5 bases). The CDR3 is 15 residues long. The germline V and J ends were trimmed by 4 bases and 4 bases, with 15 bases remaining between them. CDR1 is SGDLS and CDR2 is YYNGEE in the germline V gene. The CDR3 nucleotides are TGTGCCAGCAGCCCCCGGACACATGTAGGAAACACCATATATTTT. It specifies CASSPRTHVGNTIYF. The variable domain in full, with the rest retrieved from reference TRBV9 and TRBJ1-3, is DSGVTQTPKHLITATGQRVTLRCSPRSGDLSVYWYQQSLDQGLQFLIQYYNGEERAKGNILERFSAQQFPDLHSELNLSSLELGDSALYFCASSPRTHVGNTIYFGEGSWLTVV.

V gene TRBV6-1 combines with J gene TRBJ1-1; 8 positions match TRBD1. Germline V lookup: CDR1 MNHNS, CDR2 SASEGT. This CDR3 has 10 amino acids. After removal of 9 bases from V and 11 bases from J, the junction contained 5 bases not matched to a gene. CDR3 sequence reads: CASGDRRAFF. The CDR3 DNA is TGTGCCAGTGGGGACAGGCGGGCTTTCTTT.

The V gene is TRBV18, the J gene TRBJ2-1; 7 bases are a match to TRBD1. Germline loops: CDR1 KGHSH, CDR2 LQKENI. The CDR3 loop spans 16 amino acids. Losses at the gene ends were 6 bases for V and 0 bases for J; bases not matched to a gene: 8. CDR3 residues: CASSLGTESSYNEQFF. The CDR3 DNA follows: TGTGCCAGCTCCCTAGGGACAGAGAGCTCCTACAATGAGCAGTTCTTC.

The V gene is TRBV7-2, the J gene TRBJ1-2; D is perhaps TRBD1 (6 bases). The germline V and J ends were trimmed by 3 bases and 7 bases, with 24 bases remaining between them. The CDR3 spans 17 residues. Germline V CDR1 and CDR2: SGHTA, FQGNSA. CDR3 protein: CASSFNYRDALIFGYTF. The CDR3, as DNA: TGTGCCAGCAGCTTTAACTACAGGGATGCCCTTATATTTGGCTACACCTTC.

The chain employs TRBV6-1 and TRBJ2-5, with a possible D match to TRBD1 (6 bases). V dropped 7 bases and J dropped 3 bases, with 12 bases sitting between them. Germline lookup yields CDR1 MNHNS and CDR2 SASEGT. This CDR3 region has 13 residues. The CDR3 is CASTQGWKETQYF. The CDR3 DNA reads TGTGCCAGCACACAGGGTTGGAAAGAGACCCAGTACTTC.

This clone was seen just once. The V and J genes are TRBV7-9 and TRBJ1-1; no reliable D call. The CDR3 has 15 amino acids. Germline CDR1 reads SEHNR; CDR2 reads FQNEAQ (reference sequence). V lost 1 base and J lost 1, with 10 bases in between. CDR3 nucleotide sequence: TGTGCCAGCAGCTTAGAAAGAGGCACGAACACTGAAGCTTTCTTT. Translated, it gives CASSLERGTNTEAFF.

The chain recombines TRBV5-6 with TRBJ2-3, with TRBD1 matching 11 bases. The CDR3 runs 19 residues. The V segment lost 1 base and the J segment 2 bases; nucleotides outside the gene matches: 12. Germline CDR1 SGHDT, CDR2 YYEEEE. This CDR3 reads CASSLIPYGDRGFTDTQYF. The CDR3 DNA reads as TGTGCCAGCAGCTTGATCCCCTACGGGGACAGGGGGTTCACAGATACGCAGTATTTT.